A selection of T cell receptor beta chains follows, all from one sample in a study of T cells after yellow fever vaccination. TCRdb fed the 5' RACE reads into MiXCR, producing one record per CDR3 protein. The sample yields 450,000 to 650,000 distinct CDR3 sequences, roughly 14% seen once. Sequencing was performed on PBMCs, taken on the day of the yellow fever booster vaccination. Receptors were obtained from a man aged 25 to 40 who received the YFV17D yellow fever vaccine. Each CDR3 is given without its conserved first and last residue. Each record gives: V gene, J gene, D gene, CDR3 protein. A D gene is named only where the DNA matches it firmly.

>TRBV27|TRBJ2-2|TRBD2
ATSAGPDGNTGELF
>TRBV29-1|TRBJ2-1|NA
SVVADSYNEQF
>TRBV5-1|TRBJ1-2|NA
ASSLVGKEAGYT
>TRBV5-5|TRBJ2-7|NA
ASSFAGRPGYEQY
>TRBV5-1|TRBJ2-6|NA
ASDSGATGANVLT
>TRBV12-3/TRBV12-4|TRBJ2-1|NA
ASRGPGLLNEQF
>TRBV29-1|TRBJ2-7|NA
SVGTHPYEQY
>TRBV5-1|TRBJ1-4|TRBD1
ASSLGDRLPTNEKLF
>TRBV7-9|TRBJ2-2|TRBD1
ASSSTTGQGDTGELF
>TRBV3-1|TRBJ1-5|NA
ASSQVEGQPQH
>TRBV5-1|TRBJ2-7|TRBD2
ASSLGPAGGSYEQY
>TRBV6-2/TRBV6-3|TRBJ2-3|NA
ASASTDTQY
>TRBV18|TRBJ1-1|NA
ASSPLPMNTEAF
>TRBV24-1|TRBJ2-7|NA
ATSSSDSMSSYEQY
>TRBV20-1|TRBJ2-7|TRBD2
SASERLAGDVYEQY
>TRBV7-6|TRBJ2-3|TRBD2
ASSHSGTRGTDTQY
>TRBV30|TRBJ1-6|NA
AWSPGSGSPLH
>TRBV7-8|TRBJ2-7|NA
ASSFPRGQPDEQY
>TRBV9|TRBJ2-7|NA
ASSVTVGPEDNEQY
>TRBV20-1|TRBJ2-7|TRBD2
SASRSGRSYEQY
>TRBV12-3/TRBV12-4|TRBJ2-1|TRBD2
ASSLAGGQFYNEQF
>TRBV5-5|TRBJ2-2|TRBD1
ASDGTGRTGELF